Presented here are 10 T cell receptor beta chains from one specimen sequenced in a study of T cells in Graves' hyperthyroidism and ophthalmopathy. TCR beta CDR3 region amplification was performed from RNA transcripts. First-round RT-PCR with HTBI primers amplified the TCR CDR3 region. TCRdb used MiXCR to reprocess the multiplex PCR reads, holding one entry per CDR3 protein. The sample carries some 440,000 distinct CDR3 sequences, 15% to 18% recorded once. Sequencing was carried out using blood. These receptors all stem from a woman under 30 with Graves' hyperthyroidism.

This clonotype was seen ten or more times. The chain joins TRBV12-3 or TRBV12-4 to TRBJ1-2; D is unresolved. The CDR3 consists of 14 residues. Trimming took 5 bases from V and 2 from J, leaving 12 bases between them. The CDR3 DNA is TGTGCCAGCAGTACTGGGATTGGGAACTATGGCTACACCTTC. Protein product: CASSTGIGNYGYTF.

The chain joins TRBV6-5 to TRBJ2-2, with D perhaps given as TRBD1 or TRBD2 (6 bases each). Deletions cut 3 bases from V and 13 bases from J, with 21 bases between. Germline values: CDR1 MNHEY, CDR2 SVGAGI. The CDR3 has 15 residues. The DNA for the CDR3 is TGTGCCAGCAGTTATGAGGGGGGTCCCCCGTGTGGGCTGTTTTTT. Translation: CASSYEGGPPCGLFF.

This clonotype occurred many times. The chain uses TRBV5-1 and TRBJ2-7; D is uncertain. Per germline, CDR1 SGHRS and CDR2 YFSETQ. This CDR3 is 16 amino acids long. Trimming took 5 bases from V and 2 from J, leaving 20 bases between them. CDR3 DNA sequence: TGCGCCAGCAGTCCCAACTCAGGCCCTGTACCCTACGAGCAGTACTTC. Its protein product is CASSPNSGPVPYEQYF. Together with reference TRBV5-1 and TRBJ2-7, the CDR3 gives the full variable domain: KAGVTQTPRYLIKTRGQQVTLSCSPISGHRSVSWYQQTPGQGLQFLFEYFSETQRNKGNFPGRFSGRQFSNSRSEMNVSTLELGDSALYLCASSPNSGPVPYEQYFGPGTRLTVT.

This clonotype occurred many times. This rearrangement joins TRBV14 to TRBJ2-3; TRBD2 aligns across 8 bases. The V and J ends lost 4 bases and 4 bases, in that order; junction bases with no gene match: 4. The CDR3 length is 14 residues. The germline V gene has CDR1 SGHDN and CDR2 FVKESK. CDR3 coding DNA: TGTGCCAGCAGCCCGGGACTAGAGTCAGATACGCAGTATTTT. It yields the protein CASSPGLESDTQYF.

Ten or more counts support this clonotype. The rearrangement joins TRBV28 to TRBJ2-1; 13 positions match TRBD2. The germline V gene has CDR1 MDHEN and CDR2 SYDVKM. This CDR3 has 20 amino acids. V lost 2 bases and J lost 3; bases outside the gene matches: 13. The CDR3 coding sequence is TGTGCCAGCAGTTTACCCCTACAATTTGGACTAGCGGGGGACTACAATGAGCAGTTCTTC. It codes for CASSLPLQFGLAGDYNEQFF.

At least ten counts were recorded for this clonotype. This chain uses TRBV30 with TRBJ2-5, with TRBD2 matching 9 bases. The CDR3 is 12 residues long. The junction had 5 bases not matched to a gene; V was cut back by 7 bases and J by 5 bases. CDR1 is GTSNPN and CDR2 is SVGIG in the germline V gene (reference sequence). The CDR3 here is CALSGGRETQYF. CDR3 DNA: TGTGCCTTGAGCGGGGGGCGGGAGACCCAGTACTTC.

This clonotype has a count of ten or more. The chain recombines TRBV10-3 with TRBJ1-1; TRBD1 agrees at 11 bases. CDR1 and CDR2 from the germline V gene are ENHRY and SYGVKD. The CDR3 consists of 16 residues. J gave up 4 bases and V 2 bases, and 6 bases lay outside the gene matches. CDR3 loop: CAISEGGTGGPTEAFF. In DNA form, the CDR3 reads TGTGCCATCAGTGAGGGTGGGACAGGGGGACCCACTGAAGCTTTCTTT.

Ten or more counts support this clonotype. The chain couples TRBV3-1 to TRBJ2-4; a possible D gene is TRBD1 (7 bases). The germline CDR1 and CDR2 sequences are LGHDT and YNNKEL (reference sequence). V lost 4 bases and J 1 base, leaving 14 bases between the germline ends. This CDR3 has 16 residues. The chain's CDR3 is CASSRLGGEAKNIQYF. The DNA of the CDR3 is TGTGCCAGCAGCCGACTAGGGGGCGAGGCCAAAAACATTCAGTACTTC. The full variable domain, completed using reference TRBV3-1 and TRBJ2-4, is DTAVSQTPKYLVTQMGNDKSIKCEQNLGHDTMYWYKQDSKKFLKIMFSYNNKELIINETVPNRFSPKSPDKAHLNLHINSLELGDSAVYFCASSRLGGEAKNIQYFGAGTRLSVL.

At least ten counts were recorded for this clonotype. The rearrangement links TRBV12-3 or TRBV12-4 to TRBJ2-7; D remains ambiguous. The CDR3 runs to 12 residues. Between the trimmed V and J ends, which lost 3 bases and 4 bases, there was a span of 7 bases. For the CDR3, the DNA is TGTGCCAGCAGTTTTATCCCGTACGAGCAGTACTTC. Translated, it gives CASSFIPYEQYF.

In this sample, this clonotype turned up many times. The chain links TRBV11-2 to TRBJ2-7, with D uncertain. The germline V and J ends were trimmed by 5 bases and 2 bases, with 10 bases remaining between them. There are 13 residues in the CDR3. The V gene's germline CDR1 is SGHAT and CDR2 FQNNGV. In nucleotides, the CDR3 is TGTGCCAGCAGCGCGAGAATCGCCTACGAGCAGTACTTC. Protein: CASSARIAYEQYF.